This TCR beta chain derives from a study of T cells in Graves' hyperthyroidism and ophthalmopathy. The table lists this clonotype with many counts. It was RNA transcripts that yielded the amplified TCR beta CDR3 regions. The HTBI primer set drove a first-round RT-PCR of the TCR CDR3. One entry per CDR3 protein results from TCRdb running MiXCR on the multiplex PCR reads. The table lists 600,000 to 900,000 distinct CDR3 sequences, roughly 15% of them singletons, with approximately 8% in the top ten. This CDR3 comprises 14 residues. CDR1 and CDR2 (germline): LNHNV, YYDKDF (reference sequence). V lost 0 bases to trimming and J lost 6 bases, with 8 bases between them.

The sequence was obtained from a man aged 18 to 30 with Graves' hyperthyroidism. This sequence joins TRBV15 and TRBJ1-4; possible D gene TRBD1, 5 bases. What was sequenced was blood. The CDR3 protein is CATSRDGGDEKLFF. CDR3 coding DNA: TGTGCCACCAGCAGAGATGGGGGGGATGAAAAACTGTTTTTT.